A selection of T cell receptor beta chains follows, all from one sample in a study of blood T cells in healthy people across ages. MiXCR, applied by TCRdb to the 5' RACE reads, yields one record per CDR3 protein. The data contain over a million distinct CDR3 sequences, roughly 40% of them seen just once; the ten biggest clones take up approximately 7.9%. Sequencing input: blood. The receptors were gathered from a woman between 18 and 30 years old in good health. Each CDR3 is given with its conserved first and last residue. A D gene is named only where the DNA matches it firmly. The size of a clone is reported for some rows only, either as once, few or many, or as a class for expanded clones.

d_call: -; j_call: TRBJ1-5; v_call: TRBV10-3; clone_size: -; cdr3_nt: TGTGCCATCAGTGCGACCAACGATCAGCCCCAGCATTTT; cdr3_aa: CAISATNDQPQHF
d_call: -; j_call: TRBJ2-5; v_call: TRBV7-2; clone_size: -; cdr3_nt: TGTGCCAGCAGCTTGTTACACGGGATGGGTCAAGAGACCCAGTACTTC; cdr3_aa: CASSLLHGMGQETQYF
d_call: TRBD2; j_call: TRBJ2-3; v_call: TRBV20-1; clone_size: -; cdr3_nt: TGCAGTGCTAGAGAGGTAGCGGGAGTCACGCAGTATTTT; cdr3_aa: CSAREVAGVTQYF
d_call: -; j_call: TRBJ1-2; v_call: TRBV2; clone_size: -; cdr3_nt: TGTGCCAGCAGTGAAGAGGTAGAGTCTAATGGCTACACCTTC; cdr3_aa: CASSEEVESNGYTF
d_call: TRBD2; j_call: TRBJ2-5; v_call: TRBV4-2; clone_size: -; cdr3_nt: TGTGCCAGCAGCCAATTAGGCGGGAGGGCCGTGGAGACCCAGTACTTC; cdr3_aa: CASSQLGGRAVETQYF
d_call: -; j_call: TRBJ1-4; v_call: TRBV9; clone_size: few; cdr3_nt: TGTGCCAGCAGCGTCTCGGGGACAAATGAAAAACTGTTTTTT; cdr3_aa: CASSVSGTNEKLFF
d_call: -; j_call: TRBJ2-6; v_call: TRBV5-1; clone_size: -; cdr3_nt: TGCGCCAGCAGTCCCGGAACCTACTCTGGGGCCAACGTCCTGACTTTC; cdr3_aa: CASSPGTYSGANVLTF
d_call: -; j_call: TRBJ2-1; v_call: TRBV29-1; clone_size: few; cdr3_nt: TGCAGCGTTAATTTTGTCGGGAGTGAGTTGGGGAATGAGCAGTTCTTC; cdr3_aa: CSVNFVGSELGNEQFF
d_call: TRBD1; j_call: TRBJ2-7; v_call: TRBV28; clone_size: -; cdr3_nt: TGTGCCAGCTCCGAGGACAGGACCTCCTACGAGCAGTACTTC; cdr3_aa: CASSEDRTSYEQYF
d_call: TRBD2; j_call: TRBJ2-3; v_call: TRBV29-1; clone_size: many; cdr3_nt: TGCAGCCTCACCGGACTAGCGGGGCCCACAGATACGCAGTATTTT; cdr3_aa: CSLTGLAGPTDTQYF
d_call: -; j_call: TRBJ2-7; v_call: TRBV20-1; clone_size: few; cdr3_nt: TGCAGTGCGCTGTCCTACGAGCAGTACTTC; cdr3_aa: CSALSYEQYF
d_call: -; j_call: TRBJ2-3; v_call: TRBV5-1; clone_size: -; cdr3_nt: TGCGCCAGCAGCTTCCGGTCATCTAGCACAGATACGCAGTATTTT; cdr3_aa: CASSFRSSSTDTQYF
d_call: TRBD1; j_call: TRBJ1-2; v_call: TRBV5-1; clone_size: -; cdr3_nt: TGCGCCAGCAGCAGGGGGGACAGGGTCGGCTACACCTTC; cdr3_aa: CASSRGDRVGYTF
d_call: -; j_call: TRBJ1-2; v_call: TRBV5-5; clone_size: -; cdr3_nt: TGTGCCGGCGGGGACGTTAACTATGGCTACACCTTC; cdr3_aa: CAGGDVNYGYTF
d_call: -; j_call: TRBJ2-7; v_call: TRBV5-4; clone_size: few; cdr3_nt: TGTGCCAGCAGCTTGATGGGGAACCTGGCCTACGAGCAGTACTTC; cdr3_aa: CASSLMGNLAYEQYF
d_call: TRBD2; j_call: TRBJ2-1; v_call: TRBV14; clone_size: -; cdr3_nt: TGTGCCAGCAGCCAAGAAAATTGGACTAGCGGGAAACGGAGGAGGTCCTACAATGAGCAGTTCTTC; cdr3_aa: CASSQENWTSGKRRRSYNEQFF
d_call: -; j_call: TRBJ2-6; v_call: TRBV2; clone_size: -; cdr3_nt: TGTGCCAGCAGTATAAGAGCCCCCGAGGTCGTCCTGACTTTC; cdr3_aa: CASSIRAPEVVLTF
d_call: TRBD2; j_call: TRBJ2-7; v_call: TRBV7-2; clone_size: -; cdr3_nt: TGTGCCAGCAGCTTATGGACTAGCGCGATTTACGAGCAGTACTTC; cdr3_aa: CASSLWTSAIYEQYF
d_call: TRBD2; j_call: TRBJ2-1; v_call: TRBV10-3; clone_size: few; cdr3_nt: TGTGCCATCAGTGTTAACAACGGGGGGGGAAATGAGCAGTTCTTC; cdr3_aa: CAISVNNGGGNEQFF
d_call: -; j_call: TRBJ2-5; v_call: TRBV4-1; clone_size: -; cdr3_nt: TGCGCCAGCAGCCAAGATCTCATCGGACTCTACCAAGAGACCCAGTACTTC; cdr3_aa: CASSQDLIGLYQETQYF
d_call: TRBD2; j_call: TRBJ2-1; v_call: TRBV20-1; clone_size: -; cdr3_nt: TGCAGTGCTAGCGGGACTAGCGGGCCCAATGAGCAGTTCTTC; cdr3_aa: CSASGTSGPNEQFF
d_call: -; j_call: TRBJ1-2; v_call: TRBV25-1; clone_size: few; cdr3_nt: TGTGCCAGCAGTGGCTATTCCCCGGACAGAGGCAATGGCTACACCTTC; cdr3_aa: CASSGYSPDRGNGYTF
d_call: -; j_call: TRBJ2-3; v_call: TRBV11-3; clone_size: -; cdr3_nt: TGTGCCCTAGGTACGGGACCCCTTCTTAGCACAGATACGCAGTATTTT; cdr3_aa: CALGTGPLLSTDTQYF
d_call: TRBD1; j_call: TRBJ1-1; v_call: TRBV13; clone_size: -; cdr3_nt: TGTGCCAGCAGCACGGACAGGGCGAACACTGAAGCTTTCTTT; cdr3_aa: CASSTDRANTEAFF
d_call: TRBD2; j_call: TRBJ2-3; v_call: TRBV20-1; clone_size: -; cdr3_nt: TGCAGTGCGGGAAAGGGACTAGCGGGAGCAGAGACGCAGTATTTT; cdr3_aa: CSAGKGLAGAETQYF
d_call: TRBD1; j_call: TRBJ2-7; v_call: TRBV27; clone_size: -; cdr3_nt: TGTGCCAGCAGTCCCTCCCGCCGGACAGGGGACTACGAGCAGTACTTC; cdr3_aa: CASSPSRRTGDYEQYF
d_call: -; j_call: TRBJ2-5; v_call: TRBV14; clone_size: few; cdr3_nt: TGTGCCAGCAGCCAAGATAGGGGGGGCCCAGAGACCCAGTACTTC; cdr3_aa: CASSQDRGGPETQYF
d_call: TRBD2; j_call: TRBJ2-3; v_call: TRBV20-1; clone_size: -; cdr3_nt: TGCAGTGCTTCCCCGGAGGGACTAGGTACAGATACGCAGTATTTT; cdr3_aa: CSASPEGLGTDTQYF
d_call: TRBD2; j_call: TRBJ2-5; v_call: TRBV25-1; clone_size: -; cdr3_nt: TGTGCCAGCAGAGAGAGCGGGAGCCCTCACAATGAGCAGTACTTC; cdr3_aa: CASRESGSPHNEQYF
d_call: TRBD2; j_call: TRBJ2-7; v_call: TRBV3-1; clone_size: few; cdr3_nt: TGTGCCAGCAGCCAAGCTACGCCTAGCGGCGTCCGCGAGCAGTACTTC; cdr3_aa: CASSQATPSGVREQYF
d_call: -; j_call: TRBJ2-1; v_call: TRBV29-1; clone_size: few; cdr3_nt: TGCAGCGTTGTAGGCAGGGTGGGGATGAATGAGCAGTTCTTC; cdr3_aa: CSVVGRVGMNEQFF
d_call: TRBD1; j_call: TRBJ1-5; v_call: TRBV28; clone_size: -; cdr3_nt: TGTGCCAGCAGTCCCAACCCGGGACAGCATAGCAATCAGCCCCAGCATTTT; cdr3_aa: CASSPNPGQHSNQPQHF
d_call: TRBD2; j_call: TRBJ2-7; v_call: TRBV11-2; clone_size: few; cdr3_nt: TGTGCCAGCAGGCCACCGGGACTAGCGGCGTACGAGCAGTACTTC; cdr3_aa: CASRPPGLAAYEQYF
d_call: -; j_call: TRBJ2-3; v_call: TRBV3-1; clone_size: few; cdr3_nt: TGTGCCAGCAGCCAATGGGACGGGGGGCCGGATACGCAGTATTTT; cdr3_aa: CASSQWDGGPDTQYF
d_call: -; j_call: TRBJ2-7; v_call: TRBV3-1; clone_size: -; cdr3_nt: TGTGCCAGCAGCCAAGATCTGACGGGCGGTGGAAACGAGCAGTACTTC; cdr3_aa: CASSQDLTGGGNEQYF
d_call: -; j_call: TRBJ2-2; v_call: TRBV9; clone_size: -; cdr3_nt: TGTGCCAGCAGCGTAGGAGACAGGTTCCCCGGGGAGCTGTTTTTT; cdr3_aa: CASSVGDRFPGELFF
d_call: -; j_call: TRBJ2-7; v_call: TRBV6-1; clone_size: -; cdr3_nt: TGCGCCAGCAGTGAAGGAACGGGAGCTAGGAATGAGCAGTACTTC; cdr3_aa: CASSEGTGARNEQYF
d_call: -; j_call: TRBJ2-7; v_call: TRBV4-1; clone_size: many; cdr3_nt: TGCGCCAGCTCAAGAACCCCGGGCTGGACCTACGAGCAGTACTTC; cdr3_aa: CASSRTPGWTYEQYF
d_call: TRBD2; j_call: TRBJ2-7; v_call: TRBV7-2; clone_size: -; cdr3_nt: TGTGCCAGCAGCTTAGGTCCTAGCGGGCCCTACGAGCAGTACTTC; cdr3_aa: CASSLGPSGPYEQYF
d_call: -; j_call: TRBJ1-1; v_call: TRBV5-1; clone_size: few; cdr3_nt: TGCGCCAGCAGCTTGGTAATCCCCGAGAACACTGAAGCTTTCTTT; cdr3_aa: CASSLVIPENTEAFF
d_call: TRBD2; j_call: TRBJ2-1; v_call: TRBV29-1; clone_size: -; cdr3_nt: TGCAGCGGTGTGGGAGGGGAGCAGTTCTTC; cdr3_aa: CSGVGGEQFF
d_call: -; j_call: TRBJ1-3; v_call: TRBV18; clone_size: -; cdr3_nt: TGTGCCAGCTCACCGACGGACAGCGGAAACACCATATATTTT; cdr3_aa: CASSPTDSGNTIYF
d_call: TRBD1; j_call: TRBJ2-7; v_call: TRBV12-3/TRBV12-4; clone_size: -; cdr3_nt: TGTGCCAGCAGACTCAATGACAGGGATCAGTACTTC; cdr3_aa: CASRLNDRDQYF
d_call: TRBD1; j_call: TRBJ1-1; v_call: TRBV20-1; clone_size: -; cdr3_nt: TGCAGTGCTATTCCAGGGGGCAAGAACACTGAAGCTTTCTTT; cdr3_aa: CSAIPGGKNTEAFF
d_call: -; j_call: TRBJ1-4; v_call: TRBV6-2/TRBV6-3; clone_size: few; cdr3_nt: TGTGCCAGCAGGCGGGACTCAAATGAAAAACTGTTTTTT; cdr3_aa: CASRRDSNEKLFF
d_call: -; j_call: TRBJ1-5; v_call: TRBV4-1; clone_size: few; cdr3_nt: TGCGCCAGCAGCTTCAGAATAGGTCAGCCCCAGCATTTT; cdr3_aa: CASSFRIGQPQHF
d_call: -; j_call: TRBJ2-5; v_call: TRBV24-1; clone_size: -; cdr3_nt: TGTGCCACCAGTGATCCCGCTTTCAATGAGCAGTACTTC; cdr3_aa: CATSDPAFNEQYF
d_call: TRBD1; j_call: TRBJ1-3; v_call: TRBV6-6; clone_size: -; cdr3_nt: TGTGCCAGCAGTTATGGAGGGGGCGCTGGAAACACCATATATTTT; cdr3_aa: CASSYGGGAGNTIYF
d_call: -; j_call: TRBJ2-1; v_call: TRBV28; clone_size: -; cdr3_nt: TGTGTCTCCGTGGCAGGGGATAGGTACGAGCAGTTCTTC; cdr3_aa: CVSVAGDRYEQFF
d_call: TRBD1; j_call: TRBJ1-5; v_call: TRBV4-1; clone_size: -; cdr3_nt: TGCGCCAGCAGCCAAGCTGCGACAGGGGCTTGGCCCCAGCATTTT; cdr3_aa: CASSQAATGAWPQHF
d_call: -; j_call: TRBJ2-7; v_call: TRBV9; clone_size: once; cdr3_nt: TGTGCCAGCAGCGTAGAATGGGGAGCTACCTCCTACGAGCAGTACTTC; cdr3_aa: CASSVEWGATSYEQYF